Below are 15 T cell receptor beta chains sequenced from a single sample in a study of PD-1 blockade in classical Hodgkin lymphoma. Profiled with immunoSEQ multiplex PCR; TCRdb holds only in-frame clones, not every one. This sample has under 40,000 clones, with around 89% found just once. Regarding time point: newly diagnosed, previously untreated cHL patient sample. Magnetic negative selection of thawed PBMCs was the method by which CD4+ T cells were purified. Sequencing was performed on CD4+ T cells from blood. These TCRs come from a human donor with classical Hodgkin lymphoma.

A single count supports this clone. The chain uses TRBV19 and TRBJ2-5; D remains ambiguous. Trimming pared 3 bases from V and 1 base from J, leaving 6 bases between. The CDR3 sequence is 13 residues long. Germline assignment: CDR1 LNHDA and CDR2 SQIVND (reference sequence). Here the CDR3 DNA reads TGTGCCAGTAGTATCCAGCTCCAAGAGACCCAGTACTTC. It codes for CASSIQLQETQYF.

The chain carries TRBV7-9 and TRBJ1-2; D gene uncertain. The CDR3 runs to 16 residues. Germline loops: CDR1 SEHNR, CDR2 FQNEAQ (reference sequence). V was cut by 2 bases and J by 5 bases, with 18 bases left in between. This CDR3 is CASSLRAGPSQYGYTF. In DNA form, the CDR3 reads TGTGCCAGCAGCTTAAGGGCAGGCCCCTCGCAGTATGGCTACACCTTC.

This chain links TRBV2 with TRBJ1-2; the D gene is possibly TRBD1 (5 bases). The CDR3 is 15 residues long. V dropped 1 base and J dropped 2 bases, with 11 bases sitting between them. Germline CDR1 and CDR2: SNHLY and FYNNEI. The CDR3 loop is CASSEGQGGNYGYTF. The CDR3 region has the DNA TGTGCCAGCAGTGAAGGGCAGGGAGGGAACTATGGCTACACCTTC.

The chain has TRBV14 and TRBJ2-3; tentative D call: TRBD2 (7 bases). Trimming left V 4 bases short and J 4 bases short, with 15 bases between. The CDR3 runs 15 residues. In germline, CDR1 is SGHDN, CDR2 FVKESK. CDR3 bases: TGTGCCAGCAGCCCAGGGGAGGGGAGCGCAGATACGCAGTATTTT. Translated: CASSPGEGSADTQYF.

This chain connects TRBV7-9 to TRBJ1-1; possibly TRBD1 for D (5 bases). There are 13 residues in the CDR3. Looked up from germline, CDR1 is SEHNR and CDR2 is FQNEAQ (reference sequence). V lost 5 bases to trimming and J lost 7 bases, with 14 bases between them. DNA of the CDR3: TGTGCCAGCAGCCCCCGCGAGGGGCTTGAAGCTTTCTTT. Amino acids: CASSPREGLEAFF.

The chain has TRBV9 and TRBJ2-3, with 10 positions matching TRBD1. The CDR3 contains 16 residues. After removal of 0 bases from V and 2 bases from J, the junction contained 3 bases not matched to a gene. Germline V gene sequence: CDR1 SGDLS, CDR2 YYNGEE. The CDR3, as DNA: TGTGCCAGCAGCGTAGTAGGGACAGGGGTCACAGATACGCAGTATTTT. It specifies CASSVVGTGVTDTQYF.

This clone was seen only once. This chain joins TRBV5-6 and TRBJ2-2; D gene unclear. V lost 2 bases, J lost 6 bases, and 8 bases lay in between. CDR1 is SGHDT and CDR2 is YYEEEE in the germline V gene. There are 13 residues in the CDR3. CDR3 region: CASSLVPAGELFF. CDR3 sequence (DNA): TGTGCCAGCAGCTTAGTACCCGCCGGGGAGCTGTTTTTT.

This chain uses TRBV5-1 with TRBJ1-4; D is perhaps TRBD1 (6 bases). The CDR3 runs to 15 residues. Germline V lookup: CDR1 SGHRS, CDR2 YFSETQ. The germline V and J ends were trimmed by 0 bases and 3 bases, with 9 bases remaining between them. The CDR3 loop is CASSLDRVANEKLFF. The CDR3 region has the DNA TGCGCCAGCAGCTTGGACAGGGTGGCTAATGAAAAACTGTTTTTT.

V usage is TRBV5-1 and J usage is TRBJ2-2; D is uncertain. Trimming took off 2 bases at V and 3 bases at J, with 14 bases between the two ends. Looked up from germline, CDR1 is SGHRS and CDR2 is YFSETQ. This CDR3 is 16 amino acids long. CDR3 sequence: CASSFGYGSDTGELFF. The CDR3 DNA is TGCGCCAGCAGCTTCGGCTACGGGTCGGACACCGGGGAGCTGTTTTTT.

V usage is TRBV5-1 and J usage is TRBJ1-4, with a tentative D call TRBD1 (5 bases). Between the trimmed V and J ends, which lost 0 bases and 5 bases, there was a span of 5 bases. CDR1 and CDR2 (germline): SGHRS, YFSETQ. CDR3 size: 13 residues. The CDR3 sequence is CASSLAGNEKLFF. The CDR3 nucleotides read TGCGCCAGCAGCTTGGCAGGGAATGAAAAACTGTTTTTT.

The rearrangement uses TRBV4-1 and TRBJ1-1; unclear D gene. The germline CDR1 and CDR2 sequences are MGHRA and YSYEKL. The CDR3 length is 16 residues. Between the trimmed V and J ends, which lost 8 bases and 0 bases, there was a span of 19 bases. CDR3 nucleotide sequence: TGCGCCAGCGGGTACCCTCCACAGAGAATGAACACTGAAGCTTTCTTT. Translating it yields CASGYPPQRMNTEAFF.

This clone was detected only once. The V and J genes are TRBV28 and TRBJ2-7; TRBD1 might be the D (6 bases). Germline assignment: CDR1 MDHEN and CDR2 SYDVKM. The CDR3 contains 13 residues. V lost 10 bases and J lost 2, with 15 bases in between. As DNA, the CDR3 is TGTGCCACTCAACGGGACATGACCTACGAGCAGTACGTC. Residues: CATQRDMTYEQYV.

The J gene is TRBJ2-7, the V gene TRBV7-2; the match to TRBD2 covers 13 bases. The ends lost 6 bases at V and 7 bases at J; junction bases unmatched: 3. Looked up from germline, CDR1 is SGHTA and CDR2 is FQGNSA. The CDR3 contains 13 residues. The CDR3, as DNA: TGTGCCAGCAGTTGGGGACTAGCGGGAGAGCAGTACTTC. Translation: CASSWGLAGEQYF. Based on the CDR3 plus reference TRBV7-2 and TRBJ2-7, the full variable domain is GAGVSQSPSNKVTEKGKDVELRCDPISGHTALYWYRQSLGQGLEFLIYFQGNSAPDKSGLPSDRFSAERTGGSVSTLTIQRTQQEDSAVYLCASSWGLAGEQYFGPGTRLTVT.

The chain uses TRBV4-2 and TRBJ2-1, with 12 positions matching TRBD2. The germline CDR1 and CDR2 sequences are LGHNA and YNFKEQ. V trimming: 6 bases; J trimming: 14 bases; junction bases outside the gene matches: 11. The CDR3 spans 14 residues. The CDR3 DNA follows: TGTGCCAGCAGAGACGGACTAGCGGGACTATGGGAGTTCTTC. Its translation: CASRDGLAGLWEFF.

CDR3 in amino acids: CASSLASGRETQYF. DNA of the CDR3: TGTGCCAGCAGCTTAGCGTCGGGCAGAGAGACCCAGTACTTC. The V and J genes are TRBV7-9 and TRBJ2-5; D gene ambiguous. Trimming took 0 bases from V and 4 from J, leaving 9 bases between them. Germline CDR1 SEHNR, CDR2 FQNEAQ (reference sequence). The CDR3 has 14 amino acids.